These 30 T cell receptor beta chains were all obtained from the same sample, sequenced in a study of blood T cell repertoires in COVID-19. Generated by immunoSEQ multiplex PCR, the TCRdb table keeps only in-frame clones and is missing some. Among some 460,000 clones listed, roughly nine tenths were seen once. The sample was PBMCs or T cells enriched from blood (not recorded which). Receptors originate from a woman between 18 and 29 years old with acute COVID-19.

This clone occurred a few times. This chain links TRBV19 with TRBJ1-1; a possible D gene is TRBD1 (5 bases). Germline CDR1 is LNHDA and CDR2 is SQIVND (reference sequence). V was pared by 5 bases and J by 6 bases, with 13 bases between. The CDR3 extends over 13 amino acids. CDR3: CASSSRQISEAFF. The CDR3 bases are TGTGCCAGTAGTTCCAGACAGATATCTGAAGCTTTCTTT.

V is TRBV3-1 (or the pseudogene TRBV3-2) and J is TRBJ1-6, with D perhaps TRBD1 (5 bases). This CDR3 is built from 13 residues. V lost 2 bases to trimming and J lost 8 bases, with 7 bases between them. Germline V gene sequence: CDR1 LGHDT, CDR2 YNNKEL (reference sequence). In DNA form, the CDR3 reads TGTGCCAGCAGCCAATTCAGGGATTCACCCCTCCACTTT. It codes for CASSQFRDSPLHF.

This clone was counted a few times. The rearrangement uses TRBV6-5 and TRBJ1-3; D is perhaps TRBD1 (6 bases). The CDR3 contains 15 residues. Germline V gene data show CDR1 as MNHEY and CDR2 as SVGAGI. With 9 bases removed from V and 2 bases from J, the gap between germline ends came to 17 bases. CDR3 nucleotides: TGTGCCAGGGTATCGTGGGGGACACCTGGAAACACCATATATTTT. Its translation: CARVSWGTPGNTIYF.

This chain joins TRBV19 and TRBJ2-7, with TRBD2 matching 9 bases. The V and J ends lost 4 bases and 5 bases, in that order; junction bases with no gene match: 3. CDR3 length: 13 amino acids. Germline loops: CDR1 LNHDA, CDR2 SQIVND (reference sequence). The CDR3 nucleotides are TGTGCCAGTAGTACCCGGACTAGCGACGAGCAGTACTTC. It codes for CASSTRTSDEQYF.

The rearrangement links TRBV7-2 to TRBJ2-6; no reliable D call. Germline assignment: CDR1 SGHTA and CDR2 FQGNSA. The V end lost 1 base, the J end lost 4 bases, and 8 bases lay between the germline ends. This CDR3 region has 15 residues. The CDR3 is CASSLGPSGANVLTF. The CDR3, as DNA: TGTGCCAGCAGCTTAGGTCCCTCGGGGGCCAACGTCCTGACTTTC.

The chain links TRBV5-1 to TRBJ1-6, with TRBD1 identical over 8 bases. The germline V gene encodes CDR1 SGHRS and CDR2 YFSETQ. Trimming took 4 bases from V and 7 from J; bases not matched to a gene: 7. There are 15 residues in the CDR3. The chain's CDR3 is CASSLGDRQNSPLHF. In nucleotides, the CDR3 is TGCGCCAGCAGCCTAGGGGACAGGCAAAATTCACCCCTCCACTTT.

The rearrangement uses TRBV6-1 and TRBJ1-5, with a weak D call TRBD1 (5 bases). Germline CDR1 and CDR2: MNHNS and SASEGT. V lost 2 bases and J 3 bases, leaving 8 bases between the germline ends. This CDR3 has 14 amino acids. The CDR3 coding sequence is TGTGCCAGCAGTGAAATGACAGTCAATCAGCCCCAGCATTTT. This sequence encodes CASSEMTVNQPQHF.

The genes are TRBV19 and TRBJ1-5, with 11 bases identical to TRBD1. V shed 7 bases and J 0 bases; nucleotides not matched to a gene: 5. The germline V gene has CDR1 LNHDA and CDR2 SQIVND (reference sequence). The CDR3 spans 16 residues. In nucleotides, the CDR3 is TGTGCCAGTAAGGGACAGGGGGGACATAGCAATCAGCCCCAGCATTTT. Translating gives CASKGQGGHSNQPQHF. Based on the CDR3 plus reference TRBV19 and TRBJ1-5, the full variable domain is DGGITQSPKYLFRKEGQNVTLSCEQNLNHDAMYWYRQDPGQGLRLIYYSQIVNDFQKGDIAEGYSVSREKKESFPLTVTSAQKNPTAFYLCASKGQGGHSNQPQHFGDGTRLSIL.

CDR3 region: CASSRRGQGGNQPQHF. In nucleotides, the CDR3 is TGTGCCAGCAGTAGGCGGGGACAGGGAGGGAATCAGCCCCAGCATTTT. The chain links TRBV2 to TRBJ1-5; 9 positions match TRBD1. The CDR3 runs to 16 residues. V shed 5 bases, J shed 4 bases, and the junction held 9 bases outside the gene matches. Germline CDR1 SNHLY, CDR2 FYNNEI.

This chain connects TRBV27 to TRBJ1-3, with 8 nucleotides matching TRBD1. V lost 5 bases, J lost 6 bases, and 9 bases stayed unmatched. The CDR3 has 15 residues. Germline CDR1 reads MNHEY; CDR2 reads SMNVEV (reference sequence). The CDR3 here is CASSLTGGRVNTIYF. In DNA, the CDR3 is TGTGCCAGCAGTCTCACAGGGGGTCGAGTAAACACCATATATTTT.

The chain links TRBV20-1 to TRBJ1-3; D not certain. CDR3 length equals 11 residues. V lost 6 bases, J lost 7 bases, and 10 bases lay in between. CDR1 and CDR2 from the germline V gene are DFQATT and SNEGSKA (reference sequence). CDR3 residues: CSATTRNTIYF. In DNA, the CDR3 is TGCAGTGCCACCACGCGGAACACCATATATTTT.

The J gene is TRBJ1-3, the V gene TRBV11-3; tentatively, D is TRBD1 (5 bases). The CDR3 covers 14 residues. Looked up from germline, CDR1 is SGHNT and CDR2 is YENEEA. The V gene lost 5 bases and the J gene lost 2 bases, with 10 bases spanning the gap. The CDR3 DNA is TGTGCCAGCAGCCAACCAGGGACTGGAAACACCATATATTTT. It translates to CASSQPGTGNTIYF.

The V call is TRBV18, the J call TRBJ1-2; possible D gene TRBD1, 6 bases. The CDR3 is 17 amino acids. Germline assignment: CDR1 KGHSH and CDR2 LQKENI. The V end lost 3 bases, the J end lost 4 bases, and 21 bases lay between the germline ends. The CDR3 reads CASSPQTRRGSIYGYTF. CDR3 sequence (DNA): TGTGCCAGCTCACCTCAAACCCGCAGGGGCTCCATCTATGGCTACACCTTC.

The V gene is TRBV15, the J gene TRBJ1-1; D may be TRBD1 (5 bases). V lost 5 bases, J lost 1 base, and 8 bases lay in between. Germline values: CDR1 LNHNV, CDR2 YYDKDF (reference sequence). The CDR3 has 13 residues. The CDR3 nucleotides are TGTGCCACCAGCCGGCAGGGGAACACTGAAGCTTTCTTT. As protein: CATSRQGNTEAFF. Using reference TRBV15 and TRBJ1-1 for the parts outside the CDR3, the full variable domain is DAMVIQNPRYQVTQFGKPVTLSCSQTLNHNVMYWYQQKSSQAPKLLFHYYDKDFNNEADTPDNFQSRRPNTSFCFLDIRSPGLGDTAMYLCATSRQGNTEAFFGQGTRLTVV.

V is TRBV9 and J is TRBJ1-2, with D possibly TRBD1 on 5 matching bases. Deletions cut 3 bases from V and 4 bases from J, with 10 bases between. This CDR3 has 13 residues. Germline assignment: CDR1 SGDLS and CDR2 YYNGEE. The CDR3 region has the DNA TGTGCCAGCAGCGAGGAGGGGCGCTATGGCTACACCTTC. Translated, it gives CASSEEGRYGYTF. Full variable domain (rest looked up from reference TRBV9 and TRBJ1-2): DSGVTQTPKHLITATGQRVTLRCSPRSGDLSVYWYQQSLDQGLQFLIQYYNGEERAKGNILERFSAQQFPDLHSELNLSSLELGDSALYFCASSEEGRYGYTFGSGTRLTVV.

The rearrangement links TRBV3-1 (or the pseudogene TRBV3-2) to TRBJ1-1; D may be TRBD1 (6 bases). From germline, CDR1 is LGHDT and CDR2 YNNKEL (reference sequence). V gave up 0 bases and J gave up 1 base, with 9 bases separating them. The CDR3 is made up of 15 amino acids. The CDR3, as DNA: TGTGCCAGCAGCCAAGACCCGACAGGGAACACTGAAGCTTTCTTT. Translation gives CASSQDPTGNTEAFF.

This chain links TRBV6-4 with TRBJ1-1; 7 bases line up with TRBD1. V gave up 2 bases and J gave up 0 bases; unmatched junction bases: 9. Germline CDR1 is MRHNA and CDR2 is SNTAGT. The CDR3 has 17 amino acids. CDR3 region: CASSDGIEGAMNTEAFF. CDR3 in DNA: TGTGCCAGCAGTGACGGAATTGAGGGGGCGATGAACACTGAAGCTTTCTTT.

There are a few counts of this clone. J is TRBJ1-4 and V is TRBV25-1; the match to TRBD1 covers 9 bases. This CDR3 is built from 16 residues. With V trimmed by 5 bases and J by 8 bases, 12 bases remained unmatched. CDR1 and CDR2 (germline): MGHDK, SYGVNS. CDR3 in DNA: TGTGCCAGCAGTTTCCTCCGGGGGACAGGGCAGGAAAAACTGTTTTTT. It is translated as CASSFLRGTGQEKLFF.

The genes are TRBV11-3 and TRBJ2-1; 7 nucleotides line up with TRBD1. The CDR3 spans 15 residues. The germline V gene encodes CDR1 SGHNT and CDR2 YENEEA. Trimming cost V 3 bases and J 5 bases; bases outside gene matches: 7. CDR3 amino acids: CASSFGYDRDNEQFF. The CDR3 DNA follows: TGTGCCAGCAGCTTTGGATACGACAGGGACAATGAGCAGTTCTTC. The variable domain in full, completed from reference TRBV11-3 and TRBJ2-1, reads EAGVVQSPRYKIIEKKQPVAFWCNPISGHNTLYWYLQNLGQGPELLIRYENEEAVDDSQLPKDRFSAERLKGVDSTLKIQPAELGDSAVYLCASSFGYDRDNEQFFGPGTRLTVL.

The chain uses TRBV6-5 and TRBJ2-1, with D possibly being TRBD2 (6 bases). Germline CDR1 MNHEY, CDR2 SVGAGI. The CDR3 is made up of 15 amino acids. V was shortened by 6 bases and J by 2 bases, with 14 bases between the two germline ends. CDR3 bases: TGTGCCAGCAGAACTAGCCCCCGAGCCTACAATGAGCAGTTCTTC. It specifies CASRTSPRAYNEQFF.

The chain employs TRBV4-1 and TRBJ1-1, with TRBD1 as a possible D gene (5 bases). The CDR3 loop spans 13 amino acids. The ends were cut back, 2 bases at V and 11 bases at J, with 15 bases in the middle. Germline V lookup: CDR1 MGHRA, CDR2 YSYEKL. The CDR3 region is CASSQKGWGEAFF. The CDR3 region has the DNA TGCGCCAGCAGCCAAAAGGGTTGGGGGGAGGCTTTCTTT.

The chain recombines TRBV7-9 with TRBJ1-1; D perhaps matches TRBD1 (6 bases). From germline, CDR1 is SEHNR and CDR2 FQNEAQ (reference sequence). CDR3 size: 16 residues. Trimming left V 5 bases short and J 3 bases short, with 19 bases between. The CDR3 region has the DNA TGTGCCAGCAGCCGGACGGGGGGCGCGGTCGACACTGAAGCTTTCTTT. This gives the protein CASSRTGGAVDTEAFF.

V is TRBV30 and J is TRBJ1-1; the D gene is possibly TRBD1 (5 bases). This CDR3 comprises 12 residues. CDR1 and CDR2 from the germline V gene are GTSNPN and SVGIG (reference sequence). Trimming removed 5 bases from V and 10 bases from J, with 17 bases in between. The DNA for the CDR3 is TGTGCCTGGCAAACATCCCCAGGGATAGCTTTCTTT. It is translated as CAWQTSPGIAFF. The complete variable domain, with remaining parts taken from reference TRBV30 and TRBJ1-1, reads SQTIHQWPATLVQPVGSPLSLECTVEGTSNPNLYWYRQAAGRGLQLLFYSVGIGQISSEVPQNLSASRPQDRQFILSSKKLLLSDSGFYLCAWQTSPGIAFFGQGTRLTVV.

The J gene is TRBJ2-5, the V gene TRBV6-2 or TRBV6-3; 9 nucleotides agree with TRBD2. The CDR3 runs 16 residues. The ends lost 0 bases at V and 5 bases at J; junction bases unmatched: 7. CDR1 and CDR2 (germline): MNHEY, SVGEGT. CDR3 in DNA: TGTGCCAGCAGTTACTCGGAGCGGGGGGTGAGGGAGACCCAGTACTTC. Encoded protein: CASSYSERGVRETQYF.

The J gene is TRBJ2-7, the V gene TRBV14; TRBD1 might be the D (5 bases). V lost 2 bases, J lost 5 bases, and 13 bases lay in between. CDR3 length: 14 amino acids. Per germline, CDR1 SGHDN and CDR2 FVKESK. The CDR3 nucleotides read TGTGCCAGCAGCCAACTCGGTCAGGACAACGAGCAGTACTTC. Translation gives CASSQLGQDNEQYF.

V gene TRBV3-1 (or the pseudogene TRBV3-2) combines with J gene TRBJ1-4, with 11 bases matching TRBD1. The CDR3 spans 15 residues. Per germline, CDR1 LGHDT and CDR2 YNNKEL (reference sequence). The V and J ends lost 2 bases and 6 bases, in that order; junction bases with no gene match: 2. The CDR3 loop reads CASSQRDRGDEKLFF. The CDR3 DNA reads TGTGCCAGCAGCCAAAGGGACAGGGGGGATGAAAAACTGTTTTTT.

The gene calls are TRBV15 and TRBJ1-5; tentatively, D is TRBD1 (5 bases). Germline-derived CDR1 and CDR2 are LNHNV and YYDKDF (reference sequence). V lost 0 bases, J lost 7 bases, and 13 bases lay in between. This CDR3 comprises 15 residues. Here the CDR3 reads CATSRDREQWQPQHF. Written as DNA, the CDR3 is TGTGCCACCAGCAGAGACAGGGAACAATGGCAGCCCCAGCATTTT.

The rearrangement joins TRBV27 to TRBJ2-1; no clear D gene. V dropped 3 bases and J dropped 3 bases, with 9 bases sitting between them. The germline V gene has CDR1 MNHEY and CDR2 SMNVEV (reference sequence). The length of the CDR3 is 14 residues. The CDR3 region is CASSLSPGYNEQFF. The CDR3 DNA reads as TGTGCCAGCAGTTTGAGTCCTGGCTACAATGAGCAGTTCTTC.

The V call is TRBV29-1, the J call TRBJ1-2; D not certain. Germline values: CDR1 SQVTM, CDR2 ANQGSEA. The CDR3 has 11 residues. Trimming stripped 7 bases from V and 6 bases from J, with 12 bases between. In DNA form, the CDR3 reads TGCAGCGCCACCGGGTCCGATGGCTACACCTTC. Translating gives CSATGSDGYTF.

This chain links TRBV19 with TRBJ2-5, with 7 bases lining up with TRBD1. Germline V gene sequence: CDR1 LNHDA, CDR2 SQIVND (reference sequence). This CDR3 comprises 13 residues. Trimming cost V 7 bases and J 5 bases; bases outside gene matches: 7. CDR3 nucleotide sequence: TGTGCCAGTACTAACAGGGGAGAGGAGACCCAGTACTTC. It translates to CASTNRGEETQYF.